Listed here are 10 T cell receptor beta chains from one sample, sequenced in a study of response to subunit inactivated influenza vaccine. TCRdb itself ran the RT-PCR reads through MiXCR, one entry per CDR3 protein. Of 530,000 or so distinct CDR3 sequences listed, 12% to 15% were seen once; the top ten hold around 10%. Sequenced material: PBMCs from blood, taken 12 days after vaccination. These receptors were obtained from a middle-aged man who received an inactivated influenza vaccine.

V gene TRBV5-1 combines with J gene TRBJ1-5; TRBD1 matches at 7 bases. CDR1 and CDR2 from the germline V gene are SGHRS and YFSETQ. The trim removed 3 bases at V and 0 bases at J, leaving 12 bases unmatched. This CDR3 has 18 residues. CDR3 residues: CASSSRGGTAYSNQPQHF. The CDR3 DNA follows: TGCGCCAGCAGCTCCCGCGGGGGGACAGCATATAGCAATCAGCCCCAGCATTTT. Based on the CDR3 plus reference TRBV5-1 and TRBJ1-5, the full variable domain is KAGVTQTPRYLIKTRGQQVTLSCSPISGHRSVSWYQQTPGQGLQFLFEYFSETQRNKGNFPGRFSGRQFSNSRSEMNVSTLELGDSALYLCASSSRGGTAYSNQPQHFGDGTRLSIL.

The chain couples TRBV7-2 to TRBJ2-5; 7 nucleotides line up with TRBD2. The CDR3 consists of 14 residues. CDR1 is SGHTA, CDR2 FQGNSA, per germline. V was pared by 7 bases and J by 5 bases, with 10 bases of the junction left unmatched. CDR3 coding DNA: TGTGCCAGCACCTCATTGACTAGCTGGGAGACCCAGTACTTC. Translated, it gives CASTSLTSWETQYF.

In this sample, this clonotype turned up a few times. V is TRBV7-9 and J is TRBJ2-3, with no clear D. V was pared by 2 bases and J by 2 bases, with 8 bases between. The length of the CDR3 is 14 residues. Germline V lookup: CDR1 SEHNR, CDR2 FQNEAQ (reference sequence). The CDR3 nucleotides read TGTGCCAGCAGCTTAATGGTAGACACAGATACGCAGTATTTT. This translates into CASSLMVDTDTQYF. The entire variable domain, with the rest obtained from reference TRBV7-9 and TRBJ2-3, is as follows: DTGVSQNPRHKITKRGQNVTFRCDPISEHNRLYWYRQTLGQGPEFLTYFQNEAQLEKSRLLSDRFSAERPKGSFSTLEIQRTEQGDSAMYLCASSLMVDTDTQYFGPGTRLTVL.

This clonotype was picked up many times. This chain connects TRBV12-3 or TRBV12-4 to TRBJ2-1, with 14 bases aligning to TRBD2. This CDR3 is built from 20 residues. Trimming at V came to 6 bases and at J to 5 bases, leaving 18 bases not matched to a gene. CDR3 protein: CASRSPNLTSGGAGNNEQFF. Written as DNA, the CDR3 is TGTGCCAGCAGGTCCCCCAACCTGACTAGCGGGGGGGCCGGTAACAATGAGCAGTTCTTC.

CDR3 nucleotide sequence: TGCAGTGCTATTGGGGCGGGATCTTCCTACGAGCAGTACTTC. The encoded protein is CSAIGAGSSYEQYF. The gene calls are TRBV20-1 and TRBJ2-7, with D tentatively TRBD2 (6 bases). V lost 4 bases and J lost 1, with 14 bases in between. Germline V gene lookup returns CDR1 DFQATT and CDR2 SNEGSKA (reference sequence). The CDR3 runs to 14 residues.

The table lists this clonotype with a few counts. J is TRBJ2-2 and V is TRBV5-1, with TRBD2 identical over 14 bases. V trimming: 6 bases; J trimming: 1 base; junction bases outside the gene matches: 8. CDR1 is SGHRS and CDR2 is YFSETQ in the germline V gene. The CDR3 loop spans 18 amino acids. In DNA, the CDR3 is TGCGCCAGCACCTGGACGGGGACTAGCGGGGGGAACACCGGGGAGCTGTTTTTT. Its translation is CASTWTGTSGGNTGELFF.

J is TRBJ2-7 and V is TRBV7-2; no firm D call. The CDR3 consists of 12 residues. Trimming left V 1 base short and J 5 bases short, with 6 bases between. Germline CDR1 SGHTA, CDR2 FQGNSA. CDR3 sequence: CASSLGIDEQYF. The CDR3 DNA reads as TGTGCCAGCAGCTTAGGTATCGACGAGCAGTACTTC.

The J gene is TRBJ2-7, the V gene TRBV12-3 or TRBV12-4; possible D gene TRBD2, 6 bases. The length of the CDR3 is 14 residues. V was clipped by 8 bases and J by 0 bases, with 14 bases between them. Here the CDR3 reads CASGVAESSYEQYF. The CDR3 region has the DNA TGTGCCAGCGGCGTAGCGGAGAGCTCCTACGAGCAGTACTTC.

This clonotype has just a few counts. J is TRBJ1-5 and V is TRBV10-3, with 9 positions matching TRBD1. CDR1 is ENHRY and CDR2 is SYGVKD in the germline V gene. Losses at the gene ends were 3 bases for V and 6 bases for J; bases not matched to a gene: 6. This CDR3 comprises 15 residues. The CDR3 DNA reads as TGTGCCATCAGTGACCGCGGACAGGGGAGTCAGCCCCAGCATTTT. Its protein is CAISDRGQGSQPQHF.

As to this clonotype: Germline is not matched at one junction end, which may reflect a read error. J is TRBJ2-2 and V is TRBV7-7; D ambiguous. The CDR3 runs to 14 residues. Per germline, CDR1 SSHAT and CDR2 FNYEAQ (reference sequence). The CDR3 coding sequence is TGTGCTAGCAGCTTAATGATGGACACCGGGGAGCTGTTTTTT. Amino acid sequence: CASSLMMDTGELFF.